One sample yielded the 14 T cell receptor beta chains listed below, sequenced in a study of T cell repertoires in cytomegalovirus infection. Using its own MiXCR run on the reads, TCRdb lists one record per CDR3 protein. The sample lists about 260,000 distinct CDR3 sequences, roughly 13% occurring once. Sequencing used PBMCs. All receptors come from a human donor in good health (CMV status not recorded). Some clones in this sample may be carry-over from other donors' samples.

This clonotype came up many times. The chain carries TRBV12-3 or TRBV12-4 and TRBJ2-4; no definite D call. The CDR3 has 11 amino acids. Trimming removed 5 bases from V and 7 bases from J, with 6 bases in between. The DNA of the CDR3 is TGTGCCAGCAGTCACGGGAACATTCAGTACTTC. This gives the protein CASSHGNIQYF.

CDR3 region: CASSVAPGNGYNEQFF. CDR3 nucleotides: TGTGCCAGCAGCGTAGCGCCAGGGAACGGCTACAATGAGCAGTTCTTC. V and J are TRBV9 and TRBJ2-1; D may be TRBD1 (5 bases). This CDR3 is built from 16 residues. V lost 0 bases to trimming and J lost 3 bases, with 13 bases between them. Germline V gene lookup returns CDR1 SGDLS and CDR2 YYNGEE.

The chain is built from TRBV20-1 and TRBJ1-1; no clear D. The V and J ends lost 1 base and 1 base respectively, with 4 bases between them. CDR1 is DFQATT, CDR2 SNEGSKA, per germline (reference sequence). CDR3 size: 12 residues. CDR3 sequence reads: CSARVQNTEAFF. CDR3 nucleotides: TGCAGTGCTAGAGTTCAGAACACTGAAGCTTTCTTT.

This clonotype was detected many times. The chain employs TRBV14 and TRBJ1-4; weak D call: TRBD1 (5 bases). The CDR3 length is 18 residues. Trimming stripped 0 bases from V and 10 bases from J, with 24 bases between. The germline gives CDR1 SGHDN, CDR2 FVKESK. CDR3: CASSQDRGSFTNSGKLFF. CDR3 in DNA: TGTGCCAGCAGCCAAGATAGGGGCAGTTTCACAAACAGCGGAAAACTGTTTTTT.

This clonotype was detected many times. The CDR3 loop reads CASTGGTSREQYF. The CDR3, as DNA: TGTGCCAGCACCGGGGGGACCTCTCGCGAGCAGTACTTC. The chain uses TRBV2 and TRBJ2-7, with 7 bases matching TRBD2. The CDR3 totals 13 residues. V lost 7 bases, J lost 6 bases, and 9 bases stayed unmatched. Looked up from germline, CDR1 is SNHLY and CDR2 is FYNNEI.

This clonotype was observed at least ten times. This chain links TRBV6-6 with TRBJ2-3; 7 bases fit TRBD2. This CDR3 has 15 residues. Germline CDR1 and CDR2: MNHNY and SVGAGI (reference sequence). The V gene end was trimmed by 6 bases and the J gene end by 2 bases; junction bases not matched to a gene: 8. The CDR3 coding sequence is TGTGCCAGCAGCCGCGCCGGGACTAACACAGATACGCAGTATTTT. This encodes CASSRAGTNTDTQYF.

This clonotype was counted ten times or more. This chain connects TRBV7-8 to TRBJ2-3, with D tentatively TRBD1 (5 bases). Between the trimmed V and J ends, which lost 3 bases and 2 bases, there was a span of 12 bases. The CDR3 has 15 residues. Germline loops: CDR1 SGHVS, CDR2 FQNEAQ. CDR3 DNA: TGTGCCAGCAGCTTCCAGGGTCAGGTCACAGATACGCAGTATTTT. Protein: CASSFQGQVTDTQYF.

There are a few counts of this clonotype. CDR3 coding DNA: TGCGCCAGCATGGGAAGAGGCTATGGCTACACCTTC. Translated, it gives CASMGRGYGYTF. V is TRBV5-1 and J is TRBJ1-2; D call uncertain. Trimming took 6 bases from V and 4 from J, leaving 10 bases between them. CDR3 length equals 12 residues. The germline CDR1 and CDR2 sequences are SGHRS and YFSETQ.

This rearrangement joins TRBV12-3 or TRBV12-4 to TRBJ1-1; TRBD1 agrees at 9 bases. J gave up 2 bases and V 6 bases, and 10 bases lay outside the gene matches. This CDR3 is built from 16 residues. CDR3 DNA sequence: TGTGCCAGCAGGACACAGGGGGCCTTGGGAAACACTGAAGCTTTCTTT. It yields the protein CASRTQGALGNTEAFF.

Ten or more counts support this clonotype. The CDR3 region has the DNA TGTGCCAGCGAATCGGGGGTAGACACTGAAGCTTTCTTT. It codes for CASESGVDTEAFF. The gene calls are TRBV6-2 or TRBV6-3 and TRBJ1-1, with D perhaps matching TRBD1 (5 bases). The CDR3 is made up of 13 amino acids. The germline V gene encodes CDR1 MNHEY and CDR2 SVGEGT. V dropped 8 bases and J dropped 3 bases, with 13 bases sitting between them.

This clonotype was counted between two and nine times. In nucleotides, the CDR3 is TGTGCCAGCAGTTCCGGACAGGGGATAGGGGAGACCCAGTACTTC. Encoded protein: CASSSGQGIGETQYF. The chain is built from TRBV12-3 or TRBV12-4 and TRBJ2-5; TRBD1 matches at 9 bases. The J segment lost 5 bases and the V segment lost 4 bases, leaving 8 bases of the junction unmatched. CDR3 size: 15 residues.

This clonotype has more than one count but fewer than ten. CDR3 sequence: CAISARGDTEAFF. The CDR3 bases are TGTGCCATCAGTGCACGGGGGGACACTGAAGCTTTCTTT. The chain joins TRBV10-3 to TRBJ1-1; tentatively, D is TRBD1 (5 bases). Germline loops: CDR1 ENHRY, CDR2 SYGVKD. This CDR3 has 13 residues. The V end lost 4 bases, the J end lost 3 bases, and 9 bases lay between the germline ends.

This clonotype has a count of ten or more. V is TRBV7-3 and J is TRBJ2-3; 13 nucleotides align to TRBD2. J was trimmed by 7 bases and V by 6 bases; bases with no gene match: 7. This CDR3 has 15 amino acids. The germline V gene encodes CDR1 SGHTA and CDR2 FQGTGA. The CDR3 reads CASSRGLAGVYTQYF. The CDR3 nucleotides are TGTGCCAGCAGTCGAGGACTAGCGGGAGTATATACGCAGTATTTT.

The gene calls are TRBV4-2 and TRBJ1-1, with D possibly TRBD1 on 6 matching bases. Deletions cut 5 bases from V and 1 base from J, with 11 bases between. The CDR3 runs to 14 residues. CDR1 and CDR2 from the germline V gene are LGHNA and YNFKEQ. The CDR3 coding sequence is TGTGCCAGCAGCGTACAGGGCGGGAACACTGAAGCTTTCTTT. This sequence encodes CASSVQGGNTEAFF.